This note documents a single T cell receptor (beta chain) sequence. Antigen specificity is unknown. Germline V CDR1 and CDR2: MGHRA, YSYEKL. The CDR3 has 14 residues. V was shortened by 5 bases and J by 1 base, with 12 bases between the two germline ends. These data come from a study of cytomegalovirus exposure and HLA in healthy donors. At the level of the study: Drawn from HLA-typed donors, approximately 86 million unique TCRs were held in an early data release. Study-wide points: TCR beta sequences numbering around 15,000 were associated with HLA alleles at 0.05 false discovery rate in a later analysis.

PCR used 60 Vbeta primers and 13 Jbeta primers. Produced via immunoSEQ multiplex PCR; TCRdb's table is partial and in-frame only. The sample lists 150,000 to 200,000 clones, approximately 81% seen once, with 0.26% in the top ten. The chain uses TRBV4-1 and TRBJ2-7, with D tentatively TRBD1 (6 bases). This clonotype was obtained from a boy between 10 and 17 years old in good health and CMV-seronegative. The source material was PBMCs. The CDR3 sequence is CASSRQGTSYEQYF. The CDR3 region has the DNA TGCGCCAGCAGCAGGCAGGGGACATCCTACGAGCAGTACTTC.